This T cell receptor (beta chain) was identified during a study of CD4 T cells in relation to SARS-CoV-2 and coronaviruses. Produced via immunoSEQ multiplex PCR; TCRdb's table is partial and in-frame only. The table shows fewer than 35,000 clones, with about 70% occurring only once. Whole-study results and caveats: This crossreactivity analysis covered spike protein alone, no other viral proteins.

Naive or memory CD4+ cells were cultured 1:1 with T cell-depleted PBMCs plus CEF. This clone was seen a handful of times. Its antigen is unidentified. This CDR3 is built from 18 residues. The sequence derives from an adult with COVID-19. The chain is built from TRBV12-2 and TRBJ2-1; the D call TRBD2 from the table was never checked on the DNA. TRBV12-2 counts as a pseudogene. The sequenced sample consisted of memory CD4+ T cells from PBMCs, cultured in vitro. DNA for the CDR3: TGTGCAAGTCGCTTTTATGGGGGTAGCGGAGGGCAAGGGCATGAGCAGTTCTTC. Its translation: CASRFYGGSGGQGHEQFF.